This paragraph reports one T cell receptor beta chain. This sample was taken from a study of cytomegalovirus exposure and HLA in healthy donors. Trimming pared 4 bases from V and 6 bases from J, leaving 11 bases between. This CDR3 contains 13 residues. Germline loops: CDR1 ENHRY, CDR2 SYGVKD. The PCR made use of 60 Vbeta and 13 Jbeta primers. TCRdb keeps only in-frame clones here, not all; method: immunoSEQ multiplex PCR. The repertoire holds about 140,000 clones, with roughly 80% as singletons. The sequence came from a man aged 35-49 years in good health and CMV-seronegative. The sequenced material came from PBMCs. This chain uses TRBV10-3 with TRBJ2-3; possible D gene TRBD2, 6 bases. The CDR3 DNA follows: TGTGCCATCAGTGCGGGGAGGTTCGATACGCAGTATTTT. Translating it yields CAISAGRFDTQYF.